Listed here are 9 T cell receptor beta chains from one sample, sequenced in a study of T cells in Graves' hyperthyroidism and ophthalmopathy (dated by TCRdb to the late 2010s). Libraries were built with multiplex PCR. The data were produced on an Illumina HiSeq 2000. Amplification of TCR beta CDR3 regions was carried out from RNA transcripts. A first-round RT-PCR of the TCR CDR3 used the HTBI primer set with the Qiagen OneStep RT-PCR kit. TCRdb reprocessing: public reads trimmed at Q25 with fastp, clones called with MiXCR, in-frame beta chains kept. Each entry is one CDR3 protein sequence, shown with its most common DNA and genes. In this sample the table shows more than 500,000 distinct CDR3 sequences, around 50% of which occur a single time. In total, the top ten clones hold about 45% of the sample. The material sequenced was peripheral blood or thyroid tissue (not recorded which). The receptors were gathered from an adult woman with Graves' disease, either hyperthyroidism or ophthalmopathy (not recorded which).

This clonotype was counted between two and nine times. The rearrangement uses TRBV4-2 and TRBJ2-7; D is possibly TRBD2 (5 bases). Trimming stripped 5 bases from V and 6 bases from J, with 14 bases between. The germline V gene has CDR1 LGHNA and CDR2 YNFKEQ. The CDR3 spans 13 residues. The CDR3 region is CASSAPGVGEQYF. DNA for the CDR3: TGTGCCAGCAGCGCCCCCGGGGTGGGCGAGCAGTACTTC.

This clonotype appeared many times. The chain employs TRBV19 and TRBJ1-5, with 10 bases matching TRBD1. Losses at the gene ends were 3 bases for V and 5 bases for J; bases not matched to a gene: 13. Germline loops: CDR1 LNHDA, CDR2 SQIVND (reference sequence). The CDR3 length is 18 residues. CDR3 sequence reads: CASSIRRGTGTGDQPQHF. The CDR3 bases are TGTGCCAGTAGTATCCGAAGAGGGACCGGGACAGGGGATCAGCCCCAGCATTTT. Drawing the rest from reference TRBV19 and TRBJ1-5, the complete variable domain is DGGITQSPKYLFRKEGQNVTLSCEQNLNHDAMYWYRQDPGQGLRLIYYSQIVNDFQKGDIAEGYSVSREKKESFPLTVTSAQKNPTAFYLCASSIRRGTGTGDQPQHFGDGTRLSIL.

There are many counts of this clonotype. The chain joins TRBV7-8 to TRBJ1-3, with D maybe TRBD1 (5 bases). The CDR3 has 14 amino acids. The germline gives CDR1 SGHVS, CDR2 FQNEAQ. V was cut by 2 bases and J by 3 bases, with 8 bases left in between. This CDR3 reads CASSLPGLGNTIYF. CDR3 DNA sequence: TGTGCCAGCAGCTTACCAGGGCTTGGAAACACCATATATTTT.

The J gene is TRBJ2-7, the V gene TRBV29-1; D perhaps matches TRBD1 (5 bases). Trimming pared 1 base from V and 4 bases from J, leaving 14 bases between. Germline V gene data show CDR1 as SQVTM and CDR2 as ANQGSEA. The CDR3 has 14 residues. CDR3: CSVEVGDSIYEQYF. In DNA form, the CDR3 reads TGCAGCGTTGAAGTAGGTGACAGCATATACGAGCAGTACTTC.

J is TRBJ1-2 and V is TRBV29-1; no reliable D call. Germline V CDR1 and CDR2: SQVTM, ANQGSEA. Trimming removed 2 bases at V and 2 bases at J, with 9 bases between. This CDR3 comprises 13 residues. CDR3 in DNA: TGCAGCGTTGAATTAGGGCTGAACTATGGCTACACCTTC. Translation: CSVELGLNYGYTF.

The chain recombines TRBV19 with TRBJ2-1; D is uncertain. This CDR3 is 15 amino acids long. Germline CDR1 is LNHDA and CDR2 is SQIVND (reference sequence). The ends were cut back, 8 bases at V and 4 bases at J, with 18 bases in the middle. DNA of the CDR3: TGTGCCAGTCATCGATTGGGCGGAACATACAATGAGCAGTTCTTC. Amino acid sequence: CASHRLGGTYNEQFF. The entire variable domain, with the rest obtained from reference TRBV19 and TRBJ2-1, is as follows: DGGITQSPKYLFRKEGQNVTLSCEQNLNHDAMYWYRQDPGQGLRLIYYSQIVNDFQKGDIAEGYSVSREKKESFPLTVTSAQKNPTAFYLCASHRLGGTYNEQFFGPGTRLTVL.

This clonotype showed up just a few times. This chain links TRBV15 with TRBJ1-5, with 8 bases matching TRBD1. CDR3 length: 14 amino acids. Germline assignment: CDR1 LNHNV and CDR2 YYDKDF (reference sequence). The V segment lost 1 base and the J segment 15 bases; nucleotides outside the gene matches: 11. CDR3 DNA: TGTGCCACCAGCAGAGGCGAGACAGGGGCCCTCAGGCATTTT. It is translated as CATSRGETGALRHF.

Comment on this clonotype: This may arise from a read error, as a much more abundant clone is one base away. This chain connects TRBV6-2 or TRBV6-3 to TRBJ2-5; possible D gene TRBD1, 5 bases. Germline assignment: CDR1 MNHEY and CDR2 SVGEGT. There are 15 residues in the CDR3. The CDR3 sequence is CTSSFTRTRQETQYF. CDR3 sequence (DNA): TGTACCAGCAGCTTTACACGGACAAGACAAGAGACCCAGTACTTC.

In this sample, this clonotype turned up many times. The chain combines TRBV2 with TRBJ1-5, with 8 bases matching TRBD1. CDR1 is SNHLY, CDR2 FYNNEI, per germline. Trimming removed 7 bases from V and 3 bases from J; junction bases left unmatched: 8. The CDR3 is 15 residues long. The CDR3 loop is CASTRDRGYNQPQHF. The CDR3 DNA reads as TGTGCCAGCACCCGAGACAGGGGCTACAATCAGCCCCAGCATTTT.